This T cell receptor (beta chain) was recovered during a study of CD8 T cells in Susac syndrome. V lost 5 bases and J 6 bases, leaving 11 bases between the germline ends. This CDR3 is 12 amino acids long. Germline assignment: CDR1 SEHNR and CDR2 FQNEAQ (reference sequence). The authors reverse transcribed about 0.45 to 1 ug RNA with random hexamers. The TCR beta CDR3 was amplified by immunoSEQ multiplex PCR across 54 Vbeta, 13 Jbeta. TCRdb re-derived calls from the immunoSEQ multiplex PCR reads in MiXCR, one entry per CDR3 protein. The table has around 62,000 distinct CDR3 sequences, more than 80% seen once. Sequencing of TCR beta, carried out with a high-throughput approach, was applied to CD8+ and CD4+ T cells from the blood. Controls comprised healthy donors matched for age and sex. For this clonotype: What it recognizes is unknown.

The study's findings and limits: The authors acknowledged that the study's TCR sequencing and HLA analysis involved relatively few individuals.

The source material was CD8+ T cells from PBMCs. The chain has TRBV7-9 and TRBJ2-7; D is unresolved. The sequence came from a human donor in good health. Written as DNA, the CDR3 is TGTGCCAGCAGCGCCGACCTTGGCGAGCAGTACTTC. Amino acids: CASSADLGEQYF.